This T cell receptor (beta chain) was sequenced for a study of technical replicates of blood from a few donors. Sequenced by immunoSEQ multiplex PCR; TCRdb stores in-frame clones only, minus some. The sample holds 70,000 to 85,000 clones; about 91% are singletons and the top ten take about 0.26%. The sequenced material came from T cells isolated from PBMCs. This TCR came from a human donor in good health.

As DNA, the CDR3 is TGTGCCAGCAGCCCCCCAGGCTTCTACGAGCAGTACTTC. It yields the protein CASSPPGFYEQYF. The rearrangement uses TRBV6-5 and TRBJ2-7; D is ambiguous. This CDR3 spans 13 amino acids. V lost 6 bases and J 3 bases, leaving 12 bases between the germline ends. Germline V CDR1 and CDR2: MNHEY, SVGAGI.